This TCR beta chain was sequenced during a study of T cell repertoires in cytomegalovirus infection. V was cut by 6 bases and J by 3 bases, with 11 bases left in between. This CDR3 is 13 amino acids long. A note on this clonotype: Its antigen is not identified.

TCRdb independently ran MiXCR on the reads; one entry per CDR3 protein. The sample records 450,000 to 550,000 distinct CDR3 sequences, roughly 46% being singletons. The source material was cultured PBMCs, sampled from culture after CMV antigen stimulation. The clonotype comes from a human donor in good health (CMV status not recorded). Some clones in this sample may be carry-over from other donors' samples. The chain is built from TRBV12-3 or TRBV12-4 and TRBJ1-1; D remains ambiguous. In DNA form, the CDR3 reads TGTGCCAGCAGCCCTTCATGGCACACTGAAGCTTTCTTT. The encoded protein is CASSPSWHTEAFF.